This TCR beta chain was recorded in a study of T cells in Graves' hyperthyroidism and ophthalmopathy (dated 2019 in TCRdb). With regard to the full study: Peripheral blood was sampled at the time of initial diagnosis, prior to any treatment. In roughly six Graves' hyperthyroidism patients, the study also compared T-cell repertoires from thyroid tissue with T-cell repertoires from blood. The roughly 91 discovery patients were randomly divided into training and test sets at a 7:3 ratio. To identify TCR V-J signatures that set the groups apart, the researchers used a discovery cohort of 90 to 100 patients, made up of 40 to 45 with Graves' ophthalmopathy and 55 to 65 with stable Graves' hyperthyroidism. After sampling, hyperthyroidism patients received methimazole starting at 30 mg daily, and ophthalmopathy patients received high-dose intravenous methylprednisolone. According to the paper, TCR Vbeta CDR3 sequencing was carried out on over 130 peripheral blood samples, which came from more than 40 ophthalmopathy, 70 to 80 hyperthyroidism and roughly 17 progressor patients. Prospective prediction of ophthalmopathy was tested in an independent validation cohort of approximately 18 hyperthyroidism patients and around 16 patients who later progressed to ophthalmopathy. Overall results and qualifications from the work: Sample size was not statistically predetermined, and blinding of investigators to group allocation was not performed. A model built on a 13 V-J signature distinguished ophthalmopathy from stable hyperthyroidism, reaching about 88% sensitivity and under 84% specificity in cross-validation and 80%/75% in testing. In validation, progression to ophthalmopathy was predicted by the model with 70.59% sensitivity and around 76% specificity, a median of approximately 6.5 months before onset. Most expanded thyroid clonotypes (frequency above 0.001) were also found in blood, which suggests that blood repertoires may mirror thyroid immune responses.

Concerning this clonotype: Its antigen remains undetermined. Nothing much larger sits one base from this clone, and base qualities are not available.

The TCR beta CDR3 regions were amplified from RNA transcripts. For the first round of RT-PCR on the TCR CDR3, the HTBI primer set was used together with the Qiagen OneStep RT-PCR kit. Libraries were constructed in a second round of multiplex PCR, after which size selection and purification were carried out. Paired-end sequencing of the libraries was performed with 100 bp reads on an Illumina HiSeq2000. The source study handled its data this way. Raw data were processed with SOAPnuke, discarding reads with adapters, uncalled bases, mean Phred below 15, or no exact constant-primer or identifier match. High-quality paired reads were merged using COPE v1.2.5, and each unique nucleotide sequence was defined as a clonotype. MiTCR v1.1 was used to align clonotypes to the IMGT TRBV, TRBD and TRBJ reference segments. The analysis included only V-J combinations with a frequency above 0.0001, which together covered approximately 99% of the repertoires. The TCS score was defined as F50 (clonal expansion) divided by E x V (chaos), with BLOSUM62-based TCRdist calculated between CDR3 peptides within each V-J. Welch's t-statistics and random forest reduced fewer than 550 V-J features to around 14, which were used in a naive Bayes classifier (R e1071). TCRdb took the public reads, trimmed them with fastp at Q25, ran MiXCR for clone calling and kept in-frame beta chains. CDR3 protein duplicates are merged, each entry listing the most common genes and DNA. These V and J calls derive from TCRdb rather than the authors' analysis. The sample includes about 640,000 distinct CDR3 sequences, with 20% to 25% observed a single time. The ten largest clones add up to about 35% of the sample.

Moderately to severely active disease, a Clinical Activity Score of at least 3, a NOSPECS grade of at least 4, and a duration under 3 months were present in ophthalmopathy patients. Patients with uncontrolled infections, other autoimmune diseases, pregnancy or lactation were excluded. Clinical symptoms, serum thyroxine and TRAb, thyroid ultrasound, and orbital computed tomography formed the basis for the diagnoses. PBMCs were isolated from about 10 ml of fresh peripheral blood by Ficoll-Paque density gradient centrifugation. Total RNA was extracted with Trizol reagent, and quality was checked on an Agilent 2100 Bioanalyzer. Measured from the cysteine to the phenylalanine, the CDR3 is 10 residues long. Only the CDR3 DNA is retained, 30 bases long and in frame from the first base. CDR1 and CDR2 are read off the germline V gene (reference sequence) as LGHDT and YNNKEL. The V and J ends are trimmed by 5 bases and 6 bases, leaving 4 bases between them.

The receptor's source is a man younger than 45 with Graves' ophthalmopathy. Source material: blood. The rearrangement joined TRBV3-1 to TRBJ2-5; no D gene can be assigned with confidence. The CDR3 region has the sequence CASSKQTQYF. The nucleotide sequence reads TGTGCCAGCAGCAAACAGACCCAGTACTTC.